This T cell receptor (beta chain) was sequenced in a study of T cell responses to AZD1222 COVID-19 vaccine. As for this clone: Its specificity is unknown.

Repertoires were generated with immunoSEQ multiplex PCR, while TCRdb's copy carries only in-frame clones and drops some. The profile shows over 120,000 clones, roughly 88% of them singletons. This CDR3 contains 14 residues. The ends lost 4 bases at V and 2 bases at J; junction bases unmatched: 2. Germline lookup yields CDR1 WNHNN and CDR2 SYGVQD (reference sequence). Whole-study findings and limits: Repertoires were sampled only after the peak T cell response.

The input for sequencing was peripheral blood, taken 28 days after the second dose of the MenACWY control vaccine. The TCR comes from an adult who received the MenACWY meningococcal vaccine as a control. The rearrangement uses TRBV10-1 and TRBJ1-5, with TRBD1 matching over 7 bases. CDR3 coding DNA: TGCGCCAGCAGTGGACAGGGCGGCAATCAGCCCCAGCATTTT. This codes for CASSGQGGNQPQHF.